In its sample, the clone carrying this T cell receptor (beta chain) was seen a few times. The data were taken from a study of T-cell memory formation after mild COVID-19. Study background: TCR clusters were mostly confined to one donor each.

Looked up from germline, CDR1 is SQVTM and CDR2 is ANQGSEA. The V end lost 4 bases, the J end lost 7 bases, and 13 bases lay between the germline ends. This CDR3 is 12 amino acids long. TCRdb passed the 5' RACE reads through MiXCR, listing each CDR3 protein once. The data contain 250,000 or so distinct CDR3 sequences, 7.5% to 10% of them seen just once; the ten biggest clones take up roughly a fifth. Sample: PBMCs or a T cell subset sorted from them (not recorded which). The sequence derives from a young man who had mild COVID-19 (a few samples of this study predate the infection). Cell type and time point are not known. The chain is built from TRBV29-1 and TRBJ1-2; D unresolved. CDR3 residues: CSVGLGRSGYTF. In DNA, the CDR3 is TGCAGCGTTGGGCTAGGGCGGAGTGGCTACACCTTC.